Detailed here is one T cell receptor beta chain. Antigen specificity is unknown. This entry is derived from a study of Ad26.COV2.S vaccination and SARS-CoV-2 variants. V lost 7 bases and J 3 bases, leaving 17 bases between the germline ends. Germline CDR1 is SGHRS and CDR2 is YFSETQ. The CDR3 runs 14 residues. Broader study findings: Vaccine recipients posted higher spike-specific TCR breadth than their placebo counterparts. Vaccine and placebo groups showed comparable non-spike TCR breadth. Possible underestimation of total T cell responses by the TCR breadth and depth analyses was noted.

Using immunoSEQ multiplex PCR, the repertoire was profiled, and TCRdb retains in-frame clones only, with some absent. Here the sample spans around 140,000 clones, approximately 90% being singletons. The receptor was derived from a human donor who had recovered from COVID-19. The chain employs TRBV5-1 and TRBJ2-7; no clear D. The sequences come from peripheral blood, collected after recovery from COVID-19. CDR3 loop: CASFAGVGVYEQYF. In DNA form, the CDR3 reads TGCGCCAGCTTCGCCGGAGTTGGTGTCTACGAGCAGTACTTC.